The TCR beta chain under discussion was sequenced for a study of cytomegalovirus exposure and HLA in healthy donors (dated by TCRdb to about 2017). General notes on the study: An earlier analysis of some 600 of the donors reported under 300 Gb of sequence data and 95 million to 120 million unique TCR beta sequences obtained from some 170 million T cells. About 280 gigabases of sequencing data and 70 million to 95 million unique TCR sequences made up an early release that covered nearly 650 HLA-typed donors. Of the roughly 400 genotyped donors, 75% to 85% were placed in the genetic ancestry cluster associated with self-reported Caucasian donors. The study aimed to test whether signatures of past pathogen exposure could be identified by cataloging public T cell receptors. Using immunosequencing, the study profiled T cell repertoires from roughly 650 subjects and related those repertoires to cytomegalovirus serostatus. Along with the roughly 670-subject first cohort, a separate validation cohort of over a hundred different subjects was used. To predict cytomegalovirus infection status, the study combined high-throughput TCR immunosequencing, statistical association of individual TCRs with disease status, and machine learning. A later analysis re-examined previously published TCR beta repertoires from more than 600 donors and added high-resolution HLA genotyping to investigate patterns of TCR occurrence. The later analysis used no new phenotypic data to find candidate immune exposures, relying instead on TCR beta sequences and their occurrence across donors. An earlier analysis of several hundred of the donors applied high-throughput TCR beta sequencing to assess whether each TCR beta V gene segment acted as functional or pseudogenic. Donor age, sex, ethnicity and CMV serostatus were compiled together with the repertoire data. Genome-wide SNP genotypes for about three fifths of the roughly 700 donors were used in a later genetic analysis, which treated that subset as a discovery cohort. All discovery cohort repertoires had been generated using a single sequencing platform. HLA typing covered class I and class II loci at four-digit resolution. The number of donors typed differed by locus, with about 629-630 for A, B, C, DRB1 and DQB1, around 560 for DQA1, 600 to 610 for DPA1, and some 450 for DPB1. Roughly five DR-DQ haplotypes were handled as single units for association and clustering because linkage in the cohort was strong. Across 398 genotyped donors of the cohort, an average of 235,054 unique TCR beta nucleotide sequences per donor were sequenced, and around 20% of those sequences were non-productive. General findings and caveats noted by the study authors: Presence/absence analyses assumed roughly uniform sequencing depth across donors, an assumption that may not hold. A further reported finding was that TCR beta sequences accurately predicted the HLA-A and HLA-B alleles for most subjects in the first cohort. For the cohort, immune exposure information was limited to CMV serostatus. The study listed 150 to 200 TCR beta chains as associated with cytomegalovirus. In a later analysis, around 17,000 TCR beta sequences were associated with specific HLA alleles at a false discovery rate of 0.05. In both the original and validation cohorts, the classifier was reported to diagnose cytomegalovirus status with high specificity and sensitivity. An earlier analysis of around 600 of the donors showed that most TCR beta V segments appeared in productive rearrangements either about 87% or about 30% of the time, which broadly matched IMGT annotations. Three of the identified cytomegalovirus-associated TCR beta chains were confirmed in vitro to be specific for cytomegalovirus antigens. The sequencing pipeline was judged likely to have produced a cluster of highly shared sequence variants as a technical artifact. Because counts were too low, 15 to 20 rarely observed V segments, including chromosome 9 orphons, were left out of the earlier analysis of 587 of the donors. Assigning TCR associations to individual alleles was difficult when HLA alleles, especially DR and DQ, strongly co-occurred. Linkage disequilibrium might explain the correlated functional status among segregating V segments, but an unknown experimental factor could not be excluded. V-gene and J-gene trimming of TCR beta chains was associated with a missense DCLRE1C variant in a later genetic analysis, and the association was replicated in an independent cohort. In a later analysis, HLA-associated TCR beta chains showed more clonal expansion and lower generation probabilities than non-associated chains that were equally common. Some IMGT-functional V segments, including TRBV6-2 and TRBV6-3, could not be distinguished by the 87-base-pair reads and were therefore excluded. Most CMV-associated TCR beta chains appeared to be HLA-restricted in a later analysis, and the HLA associations seemed to be driven largely by CMV exposure. The authors suggested that the approach could potentially be generalized to other disease states and immunological phenotypes. In a later analysis, TCR association rates were found to vary across HLA loci, with the most associated TCRs seen for DRB1 alleles and the fewest for HLA-C alleles. Because HLA typing was unavailable for some donors at each locus, only the typed subset was used in association tests. In a later genetic analysis, fewer N-insertions in productive TCRs were reported among donors in an Asian-associated ancestry cluster than the roughly 700-donor mean. In this cohort, only TCR beta chains were sequenced, and detectable features were limited by the absence of alpha or paired-chain data. While some public TCRs were present in many individuals, most TCR sequences turned up only very rarely across donors. According to a later analysis, parvovirus B19, influenza, CMV and Epstein-Barr virus appeared linked to several top co-occurrence clusters.

Libraries were constructed by the immunoSEQ multiplex PCR assay. The multiplex PCR relied on a mix of 60 forward primers for TCR Vbeta segments and 13 reverse primers for TCR Jbeta segments. The CDR3 region of rearranged TCR beta genes was amplified from genomic DNA by a multiplex PCR assay. Amplified TCR beta libraries were sequenced as 87-base-pair reads on the Illumina HiSeq System. The original pipeline was this. In a later analysis, tens of millions of unique TCR beta chains were counted across the 500 to 700 repertoires, and roughly 10 million of these chains were shared by at least two donors. Raw reads were error-corrected and collapsed into unique sequences with a nearest-neighbor algorithm that merged closely related sequences to remove PCR and sequencing errors. V, D and J gene segments were assigned by aligning CDR3 sequences to IMGT reference sequences. For a sequence to be retained, a match of at least six nucleotides to both a V gene segment and a J gene segment was required. Rearrangements were called productive when the CDR3 lacked stop codons and stayed in frame with V and J; all others were non-productive. CDR3 was defined according to IMGT convention as the region running from the second conserved V-encoded cysteine to the conserved J-encoded phenylalanine. Sequences without an unambiguous match to a single V gene segment were excluded from the earlier analysis of over 500 of the donors. An earlier analysis of about 600 of the donors called V segments functional above 56.7% productive rearrangements and segregating when the between-donor standard deviation exceeded 5%. A statistical classification framework was built for diagnosing cytomegalovirus status from the catalog of TCR beta chain sequences. In a later analysis, TCR nucleotide sequences were compared against IMGT/GENE-DB human TR gene sequences so that V and J genes could be assigned. A later analysis assigned CDR3 sequences and most-parsimonious VDJ recombination scenarios with the TCRdist pipeline. In a later analysis, each TCR beta chain was defined by its CDR3 amino acid sequence together with its V-gene family, and reads lacking a unique V-gene family were excluded. In a later analysis, some 600 highly shared, low-generation-probability nucleotide sequences were removed to address suspected cross-contamination and a sequencing artifact. For each public chain, a later analysis derived a clonal expansion index from normalized ranks of inferred template counts within each repertoire. A later analysis computed generation probabilities with a VDJ recombination model fitted to out-of-frame rearrangements, and checked the results against IGoR. In a later analysis, hypergeometric tests were used to score TCR-TCR, TCR-HLA and TCR-CMV co-occurrence, with a repertoire-size bias correction applied to TCR pairs. False discovery rates were estimated in a later analysis by permuting HLA or CMV assignments 20 times. In a later analysis, co-occurring TCRs were grouped using DBSCAN, and TCRdist sequence similarity was added for clustering within HLA-allele-positive subsets. Repertoires with fewer than 30,000 or more than 120,000 public chains were left out of co-occurrence clustering, as were four to six repertoires with anomalous nucleotide sharing. Held by TCRdb, this immuneACCESS table contains in-frame sequences only and omits some clones. Under half of the omission traces to an unresolved V gene where checked; the cause of the rest is unknown. That table supplies the V and J calls and clone size; D and trimming were determined from the DNA. The sample table holds about 83,000 clones. 3% to 4.5% of the sample is held by the ten biggest clonotypes.

The cohort consisted of 666 healthy bone marrow donors. All cohort members were sampled while nominally healthy, although unrecorded immune exposures were likely present. The donor was CMV seropositive and was included in the group of approximately 300 seropositive cohort members. A peripheral blood sample was provided by each donor, and peripheral blood mononuclear cells were used for TCR beta sequencing. Genomic DNA was extracted from the blood cell samples with the Qiagen DNeasy Blood Extraction Kit. Points on this clone: The antigen this receptor binds is unknown. The junction departs from germline at one end; a sequencing error may be responsible.

There are 13 amino acids in the CDR3, from cysteine to phenylalanine inclusive. Only the CDR3 DNA is retained, 39 bases long and in frame from the first base. The germline V gene yields MNHNS for CDR1 and SASEGT for CDR2. This clonotype was sampled from a man between 18 and 35 years old in good health and CMV-seropositive. The sample consisted of PBMCs. This chain joins TRBV6-1 to TRBJ2-1; a weak D assignment points to TRBD2 (6 bases agree). The nucleotides read TGTGCCAGCACCTATGGGACTCCCAGAAGACTACTCTTC. Translation gives CASTYGTPRRLLF.